These 10 T cell receptor beta chains originate from one sample sequenced in a study of shared clonotypes between healthy human individuals. Repertoires were generated with immunoSEQ multiplex PCR, while TCRdb's copy carries only in-frame clones and drops some. The data contain over a million clones, around 78% of them singletons. What was sequenced was memory CD4+ T cells from PBMCs. The subset here: CD45RA-negative fraction. These receptors came from a young man in good health. Some clones in this sample may be carry-over from other donors' samples.

J is TRBJ2-2 and V is TRBV9; no clear D. V lost 0 bases and J 4 bases, leaving 7 bases between the germline ends. The CDR3 totals 14 residues. The germline V gene encodes CDR1 SGDLS and CDR2 YYNGEE. CDR3: CASSVASTTGELFF. CDR3 in DNA: TGTGCCAGCAGCGTAGCTTCCACCACCGGGGAGCTGTTTTTT.

The chain links TRBV6-1 to TRBJ2-1, with D unresolved. CDR3 length: 15 amino acids. The germline CDR1 and CDR2 sequences are MNHNS and SASEGT. Trimming cost V 4 bases and J 1 base, with 11 bases left between them. CDR3 DNA: TGTGCCAGCAGTGTCGGTCGCGGTTCCTACAATGAGCAGTTCTTC. This translates into CASSVGRGSYNEQFF.

The chain employs TRBV27 and TRBJ1-2; the match to TRBD1 covers 7 bases. The trim removed 3 bases at V and 6 bases at J, leaving 7 bases unmatched. The CDR3 runs 14 residues. In germline, CDR1 is MNHEY, CDR2 SMNVEV (reference sequence). The CDR3 region has the DNA TGTGCCAGCAGTTTGACAGGGAAGCAAAATGGCTACACCTTC. It codes for CASSLTGKQNGYTF.

V gene TRBV4-3 combines with J gene TRBJ2-7, with D uncertain. This CDR3 region has 15 residues. CDR1 is LGHNA and CDR2 is YSLEER in the germline V gene. Trimming removed 0 bases at V and 2 bases at J, with 11 bases between. This CDR3 reads CASSQDRQEPYEQYF. The CDR3 region has the DNA TGCGCCAGCAGCCAAGATAGGCAGGAACCCTACGAGCAGTACTTC.

The chain combines TRBV5-1 with TRBJ2-7; possible D gene TRBD1, 6 bases. This CDR3 has 13 residues. Trimming left V 5 bases short and J 3 bases short, with 12 bases between. Germline CDR1 and CDR2: SGHRS and YFSETQ. DNA of the CDR3: TGCGCCAGCAGGCGCCGGACAGACTACGAGCAGTACTTC. This sequence encodes CASRRRTDYEQYF.

This chain links TRBV28 with TRBJ2-2; D possibly corresponds to TRBD1 (6 bases). This CDR3 is 15 amino acids long. Trimming stripped 6 bases from V and 0 bases from J, with 11 bases between. Germline CDR1 is MDHEN and CDR2 is SYDVKM. The CDR3 is CASSTPGANTGELFF. CDR3 nucleotides: TGTGCCAGCAGCACACCAGGGGCGAACACCGGGGAGCTGTTTTTT. The full variable domain, with the rest looked up from reference TRBV28 and TRBJ2-2, is DVKVTQSSRYLVKRTGEKVFLECVQDMDHENMFWYRQDPGLGLRLIYFSYDVKMKEKGDIPEGYSVSREKKERFSLILESASTNQTSMYLCASSTPGANTGELFFGEGSRLTVL.

V usage is TRBV9 and J usage is TRBJ2-7; 8 bases agree with TRBD2. V shed 2 bases and J 1 base; nucleotides not matched to a gene: 5. This CDR3 spans 15 amino acids. Germline values: CDR1 SGDLS, CDR2 YYNGEE. CDR3 amino acids: CASSVRAGGSYEQYF. The CDR3 DNA sequence: TGTGCCAGCAGCGTTAGGGCGGGAGGATCCTACGAGCAGTACTTC.

J is TRBJ2-7 and V is TRBV10-2; TRBD1 or TRBD2 may be the D gene (6 bases each). The CDR3 loop spans 13 amino acids. Between the trimmed V and J ends, which lost 6 bases and 3 bases, there was a span of 12 bases. Germline loops: CDR1 WSHSY, CDR2 SAAADI. The CDR3 is CASSPGAGYEQYF. CDR3 coding DNA: TGCGCCAGCAGCCCGGGGGCGGGCTACGAGCAGTACTTC.

CDR3 coding DNA: TGCGCCAGCAGCTTAGGACAGCTCTATGGCTACACCTTC. Translating gives CASSLGQLYGYTF. The chain joins TRBV5-1 to TRBJ1-2, with D possibly matching TRBD1 (6 bases). The CDR3 is made up of 13 amino acids. The V gene's germline CDR1 is SGHRS and CDR2 YFSETQ. The germline V and J ends were trimmed by 2 bases and 4 bases, with 9 bases remaining between them.

The rearrangement joins TRBV28 to TRBJ1-3, with TRBD1 matching 9 bases. CDR1 MDHEN and CDR2 SYDVKM come from the germline V gene. Trimming at V came to 5 bases and at J to 5 bases, leaving 7 bases not matched to a gene. The CDR3 contains 15 residues. CDR3 coding DNA: TGTGCCAGCAGTATAATAACAGGGGGCAGAAACACCATATATTTT. As protein: CASSIITGGRNTIYF.